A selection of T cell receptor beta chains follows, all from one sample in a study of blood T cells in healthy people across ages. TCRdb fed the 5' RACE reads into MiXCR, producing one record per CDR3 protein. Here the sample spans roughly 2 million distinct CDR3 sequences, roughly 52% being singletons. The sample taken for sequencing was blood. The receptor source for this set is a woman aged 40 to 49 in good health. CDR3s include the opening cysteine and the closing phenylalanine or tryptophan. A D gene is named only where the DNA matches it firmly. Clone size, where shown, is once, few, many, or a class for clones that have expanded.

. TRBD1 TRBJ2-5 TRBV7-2 CASSTRDRGSNEQYF TGTGCCAGCAGCACGCGGGACAGGGGGTCGAATGAGCAGTACTTC
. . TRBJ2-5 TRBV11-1 CASSYAPGAQYF TGTGCCAGCAGCTACGCCCCCGGGGCCCAGTACTTC
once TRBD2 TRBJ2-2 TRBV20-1 CSATTSGGPNTGELFF TGCAGTGCTACGACTAGCGGGGGGCCTAACACCGGGGAGCTGTTTTTT
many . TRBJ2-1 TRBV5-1 CASSSGSGYNEQFF TGCGCCAGCAGCTCCGGGAGCGGATACAATGAGCAGTTCTTC
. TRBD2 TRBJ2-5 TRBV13 CASSPRGSGGADGTQYF TGTGCCAGCAGCCCCCGAGGTAGCGGGGGGGCTGATGGGACCCAGTACTTC
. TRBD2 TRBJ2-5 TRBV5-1 CASSSGNYPGLEQETQYF TGCGCCAGCAGCTCCGGTAATTATCCGGGACTAGAACAAGAGACCCAGTACTTC
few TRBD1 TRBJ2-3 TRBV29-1 CSVDSRGPSTDTQYF TGCAGCGTTGATTCTAGGGGGCCTTCCACAGATACGCAGTATTTT
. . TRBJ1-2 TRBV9 CASSLIGDRNYGYTF TGTGCCAGCAGCCTAATAGGGGACCGGAACTATGGCTACACCTTC
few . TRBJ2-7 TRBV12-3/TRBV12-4 CASSFGSLTYEQYF TGTGCCAGCAGTTTCGGTAGCCTAACCTACGAGCAGTACTTC
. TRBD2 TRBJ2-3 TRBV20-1 CSARVLRLADDISTDTQYF TGCAGTGCTAGAGTGCTGAGGCTAGCGGACGATATTAGCACAGATACGCAGTATTTT
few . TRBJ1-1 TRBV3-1 CASSDHGRPNTEAFF TGTGCCAGCAGCGATCACGGGCGGCCGAACACTGAAGCTTTCTTT
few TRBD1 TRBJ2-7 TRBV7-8 CASSLGWTGAYEQYF TGTGCCAGCAGCTTAGGATGGACAGGGGCCTACGAGCAGTACTTC
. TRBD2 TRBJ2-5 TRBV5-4 CASSVRLAGRQETQYF TGTGCCAGCAGCGTTCGACTAGCGGGGAGGCAAGAGACCCAGTACTTC
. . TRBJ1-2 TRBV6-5 CASSLVGRADYGYTF TGTGCCAGCAGTCTAGTTGGGCGGGCCGACTATGGCTACACCTTC
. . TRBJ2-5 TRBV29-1 CSVVEQETQYF TGCAGCGTTGTAGAACAAGAGACCCAGTACTTC
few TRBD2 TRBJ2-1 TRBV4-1 CASSHGGLAGWNEQFF TGCGCCAGCAGCCACGGGGGGCTAGCGGGTTGGAATGAGCAGTTCTTC
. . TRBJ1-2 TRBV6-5 CASSKMNYGYTF TGTGCCAGCAGCAAGATGAACTATGGCTACACCTTC
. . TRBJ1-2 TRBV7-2 CAGSPEPGAGGYTF TGTGCCGGCAGCCCTGAACCAGGGGCAGGGGGCTACACCTTC
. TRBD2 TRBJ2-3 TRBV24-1 CATSDVAGRADTQYF TGTGCCACCAGTGACGTAGCGGGGCGGGCAGATACGCAGTATTTT
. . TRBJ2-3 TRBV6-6 CVSSEELQYF TGTGTCAGCAGTGAGGAATTACAGTATTTT
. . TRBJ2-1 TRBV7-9 CASSLGGLDEQFF TGTGCCAGCAGCTTAGGGGGGCTAGATGAGCAGTTCTTC
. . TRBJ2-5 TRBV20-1 CSAPKGGEKETQYF TGCAGTGCTCCCAAGGGGGGGGAGAAAGAGACCCAGTACTTC
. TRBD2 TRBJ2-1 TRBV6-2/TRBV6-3 CASSYSPRLAGGLRDEQFF TGTGCCAGCAGTTACTCTCCCCGACTAGCGGGGGGACTTAGGGATGAGCAGTTCTTC
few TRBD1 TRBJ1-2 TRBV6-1 CASSEPRDSYGYTF TGTGCCAGCAGTGAACCCAGGGACAGCTATGGCTACACCTTC
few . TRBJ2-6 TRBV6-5 CASSNPWGSSGANVLTF TGTGCCAGCAGTAACCCGTGGGGGAGCTCTGGGGCCAACGTCCTGACTTTC
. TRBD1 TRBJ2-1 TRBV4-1 CASSQDHQGAWNEQFF TGCGCCAGCAGCCAAGATCACCAGGGGGCTTGGAATGAGCAGTTCTTC
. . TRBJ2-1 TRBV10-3 CATGGGGELIISYNEQFF TGTGCCACCGGGGGAGGTGGGGAGTTAATAATATCCTACAATGAGCAGTTCTTC
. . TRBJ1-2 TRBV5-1 CASSSIAGANYGYTF TGCGCCAGCAGCTCGATCGCAGGGGCTAACTATGGCTACACCTTC
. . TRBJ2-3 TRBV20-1 CSASLSVSDTQYF TGCAGTGCTAGTCTCTCTGTATCGGATACGCAGTATTTT
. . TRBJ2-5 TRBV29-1 CSVEGVRVETQYF TGCAGCGTTGAAGGGGTCAGGGTGGAGACCCAGTACTTC
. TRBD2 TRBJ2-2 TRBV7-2 CASSLMRGENTGELFF TGTGCCAGCAGCTTAATGCGGGGGGAGAACACCGGGGAGCTGTTTTTT
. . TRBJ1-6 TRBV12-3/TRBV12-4 CASSGDEVGNSPLHF TGTGCCAGCAGCGGGGACGAGGTGGGTAATTCACCCCTCCACTTT
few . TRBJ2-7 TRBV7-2 CASSLGGADYEQYF TGTGCCAGCAGCCTTGGAGGGGCGGACTACGAGCAGTACTTC